The subject of this entry is one TCR beta chain. The method was immunoSEQ multiplex PCR; TCRdb's version includes in-frame clones alone and lacks a portion of them. Here the sample spans around 93,000 clones, 82% being singletons. The data are from a study of blood T cell repertoires in COVID-19. Study-level information: COVID-19 samples collected from the United States, Italy and Spain covered acute and convalescent phases.

The sample comprised peripheral blood. This TCR came from an elderly man with acute or convalescent COVID-19.

CDR3 loop: CASIPGGAGELFF. The CDR3 DNA reads as TGTGCCAGCATCCCGGGGGGCGCCGGGGAGCTGTTTTTT. This chain uses TRBV7-2 with TRBJ2-2; possibly TRBD2 for D (7 bases). Germline CDR1 SGHTA, CDR2 FQGNSA. Trimming removed 7 bases from V and 6 bases from J, with 12 bases in between. This CDR3 is 13 amino acids long.